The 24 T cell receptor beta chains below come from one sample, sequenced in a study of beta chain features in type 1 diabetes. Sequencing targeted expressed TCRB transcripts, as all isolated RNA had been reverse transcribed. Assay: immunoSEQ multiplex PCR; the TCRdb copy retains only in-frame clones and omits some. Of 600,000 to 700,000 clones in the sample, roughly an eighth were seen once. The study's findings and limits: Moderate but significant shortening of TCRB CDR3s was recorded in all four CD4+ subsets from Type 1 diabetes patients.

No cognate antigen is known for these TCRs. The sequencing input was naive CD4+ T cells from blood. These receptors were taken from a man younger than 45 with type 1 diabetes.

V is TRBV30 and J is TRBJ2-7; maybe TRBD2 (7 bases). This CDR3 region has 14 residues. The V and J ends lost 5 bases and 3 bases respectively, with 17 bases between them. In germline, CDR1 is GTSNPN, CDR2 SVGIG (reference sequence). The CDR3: CAWSPGGLVYEQYF. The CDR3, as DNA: TGTGCCTGGTCCCCGGGGGGCTTAGTCTACGAGCAGTACTTC.

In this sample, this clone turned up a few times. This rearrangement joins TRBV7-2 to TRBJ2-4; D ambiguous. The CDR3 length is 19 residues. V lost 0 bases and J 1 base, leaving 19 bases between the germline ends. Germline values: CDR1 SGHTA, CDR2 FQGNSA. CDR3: CASSLAKEDIPRAKNIQYF. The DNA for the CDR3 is TGTGCCAGCAGCTTAGCTAAAGAAGACATCCCTCGGGCCAAAAACATTCAGTACTTC.

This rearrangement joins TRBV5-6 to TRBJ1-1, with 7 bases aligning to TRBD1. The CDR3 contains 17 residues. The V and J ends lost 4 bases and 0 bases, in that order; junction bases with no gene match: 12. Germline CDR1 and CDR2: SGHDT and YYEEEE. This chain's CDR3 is CASSRRKTGKMNTEAFF. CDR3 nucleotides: TGTGCCAGCAGCCGACGCAAGACAGGGAAAATGAACACTGAAGCTTTCTTT.

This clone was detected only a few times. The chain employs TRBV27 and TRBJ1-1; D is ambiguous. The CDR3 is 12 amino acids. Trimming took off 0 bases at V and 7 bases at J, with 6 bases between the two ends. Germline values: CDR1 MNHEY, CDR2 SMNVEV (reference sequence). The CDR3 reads CASSLSHGEAFF. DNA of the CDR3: TGTGCCAGCAGTTTATCACACGGTGAAGCTTTCTTT.

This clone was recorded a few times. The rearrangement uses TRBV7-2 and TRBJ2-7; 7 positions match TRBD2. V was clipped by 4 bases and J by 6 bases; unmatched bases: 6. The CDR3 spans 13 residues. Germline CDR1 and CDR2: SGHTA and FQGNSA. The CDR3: CASSSRESLEQYF. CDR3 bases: TGTGCCAGCAGCTCGCGGGAGTCCCTCGAGCAGTACTTC.

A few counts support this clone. The CDR3 sequence is CASSLWGAGELFF. The CDR3 DNA follows: TGTGCCAGCAGCTTGTGGGGTGCCGGGGAGCTGTTTTTT. V gene TRBV5-6 combines with J gene TRBJ2-2; D remains ambiguous. The germline gives CDR1 SGHDT, CDR2 YYEEEE. The CDR3 totals 13 residues. V lost 1 base and J lost 6, with 7 bases in between.

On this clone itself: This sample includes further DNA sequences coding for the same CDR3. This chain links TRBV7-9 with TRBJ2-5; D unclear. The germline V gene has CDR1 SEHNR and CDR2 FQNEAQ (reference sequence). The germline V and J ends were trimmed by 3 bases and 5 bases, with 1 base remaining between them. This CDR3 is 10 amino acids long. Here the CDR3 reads CASSFETQYF. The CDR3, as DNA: TGTGCCAGCAGCTTCGAGACCCAGTACTTC.

The CDR3 bases are TGTGCCAGCAGTAGGACAGGGAGTGGCAATCAGCCCCAGCATTTT. It codes for CASSRTGSGNQPQHF. The chain links TRBV2 to TRBJ1-5, with TRBD1 matching 8 bases. J gave up 2 bases and V 5 bases, and 5 bases lay outside the gene matches. Germline CDR1 and CDR2: SNHLY and FYNNEI. This CDR3 spans 15 amino acids.

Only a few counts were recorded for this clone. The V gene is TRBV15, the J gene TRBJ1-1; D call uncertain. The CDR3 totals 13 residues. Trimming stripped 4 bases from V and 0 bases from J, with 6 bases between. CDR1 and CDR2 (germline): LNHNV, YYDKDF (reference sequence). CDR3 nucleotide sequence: TGTGCCACCAGCACAGACTTGAACACTGAAGCTTTCTTT. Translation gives CATSTDLNTEAFF.

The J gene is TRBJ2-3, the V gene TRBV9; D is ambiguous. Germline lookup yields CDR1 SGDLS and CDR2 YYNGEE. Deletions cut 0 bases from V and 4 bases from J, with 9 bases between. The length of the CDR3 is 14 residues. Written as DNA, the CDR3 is TGTGCCAGCAGCGTAGTACATTCCCCAGATACGCAGTATTTT. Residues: CASSVVHSPDTQYF.

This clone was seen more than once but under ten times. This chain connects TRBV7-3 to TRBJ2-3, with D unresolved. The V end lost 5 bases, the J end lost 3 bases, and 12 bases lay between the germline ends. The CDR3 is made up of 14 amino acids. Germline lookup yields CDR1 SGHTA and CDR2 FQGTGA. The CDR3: CASSPQYGTDTQYF. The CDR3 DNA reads TGTGCCAGCAGCCCCCAATATGGGACAGATACGCAGTATTTT.

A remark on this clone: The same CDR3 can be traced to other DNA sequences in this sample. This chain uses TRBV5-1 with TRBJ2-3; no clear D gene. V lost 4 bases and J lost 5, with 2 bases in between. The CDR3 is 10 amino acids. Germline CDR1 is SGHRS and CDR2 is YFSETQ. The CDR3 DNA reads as TGCGCCAGCAGCGGAGATACGCAGTATTTT. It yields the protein CASSGDTQYF.

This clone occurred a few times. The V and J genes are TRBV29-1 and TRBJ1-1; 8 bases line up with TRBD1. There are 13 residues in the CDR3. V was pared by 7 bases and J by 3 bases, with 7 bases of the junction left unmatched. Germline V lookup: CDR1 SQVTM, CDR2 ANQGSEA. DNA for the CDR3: TGCAGCGCAGGACAGGGAACAGACACTGAAGCTTTCTTT. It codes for CSAGQGTDTEAFF.

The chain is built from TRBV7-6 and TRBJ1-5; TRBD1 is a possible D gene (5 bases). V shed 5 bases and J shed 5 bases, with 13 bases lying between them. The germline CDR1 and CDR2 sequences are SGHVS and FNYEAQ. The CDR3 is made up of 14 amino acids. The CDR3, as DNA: TGTGCCAGCAGCCCACAAGCGGGGCATCAGCCCCAGCATTTT. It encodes CASSPQAGHQPQHF.

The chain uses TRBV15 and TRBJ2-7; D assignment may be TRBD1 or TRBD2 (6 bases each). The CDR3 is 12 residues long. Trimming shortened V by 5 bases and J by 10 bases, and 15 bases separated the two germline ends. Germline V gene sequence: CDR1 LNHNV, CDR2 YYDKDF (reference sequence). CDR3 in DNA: TGTGCCACCAGCTTAGGGGGACTTCGCCAGTACTTC. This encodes CATSLGGLRQYF.

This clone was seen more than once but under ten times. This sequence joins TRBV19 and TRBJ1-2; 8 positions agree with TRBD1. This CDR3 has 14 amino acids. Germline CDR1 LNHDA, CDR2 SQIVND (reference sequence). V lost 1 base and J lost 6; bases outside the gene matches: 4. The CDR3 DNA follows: TGTGCCAGTAGTATAGTAGGGACAGGCCATGGCTACACCTTC. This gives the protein CASSIVGTGHGYTF.

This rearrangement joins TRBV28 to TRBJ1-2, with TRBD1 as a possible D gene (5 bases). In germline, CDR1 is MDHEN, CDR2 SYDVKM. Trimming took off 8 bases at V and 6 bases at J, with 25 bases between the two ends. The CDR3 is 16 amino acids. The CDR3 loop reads CASGLPGQVGSNGYTF. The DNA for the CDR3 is TGTGCCAGCGGGTTGCCAGGGCAGGTGGGATCGAATGGCTACACCTTC.

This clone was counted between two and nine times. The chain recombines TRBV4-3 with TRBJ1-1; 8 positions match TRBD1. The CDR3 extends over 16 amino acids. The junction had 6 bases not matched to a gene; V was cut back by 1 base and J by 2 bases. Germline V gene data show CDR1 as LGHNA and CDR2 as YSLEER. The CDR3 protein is CASSQARTGINTEAFF. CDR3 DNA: TGCGCCAGCAGCCAAGCCAGGACAGGGATCAACACTGAAGCTTTCTTT.

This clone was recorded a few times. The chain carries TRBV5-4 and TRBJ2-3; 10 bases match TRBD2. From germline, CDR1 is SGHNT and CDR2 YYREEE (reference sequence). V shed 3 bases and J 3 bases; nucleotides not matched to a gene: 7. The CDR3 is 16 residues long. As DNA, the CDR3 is TGTGCCAGCAGCTCGTTGACTAGCGGGTGGACAGATACGCAGTATTTT. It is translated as CASSSLTSGWTDTQYF.

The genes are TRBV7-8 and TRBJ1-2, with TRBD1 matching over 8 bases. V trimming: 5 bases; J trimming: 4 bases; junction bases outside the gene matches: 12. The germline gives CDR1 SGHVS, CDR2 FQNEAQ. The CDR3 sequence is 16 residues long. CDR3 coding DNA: TGTGCCAGCAGCGAAACAGGGGGTAGGGTAGGCTATGGCTACACCTTC. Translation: CASSETGGRVGYGYTF.

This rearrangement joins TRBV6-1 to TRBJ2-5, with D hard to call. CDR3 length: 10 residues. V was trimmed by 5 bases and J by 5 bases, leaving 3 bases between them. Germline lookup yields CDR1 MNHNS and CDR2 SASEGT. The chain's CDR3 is CASSLETQYF. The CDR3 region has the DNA TGTGCCAGCAGTCTTGAGACCCAGTACTTC.

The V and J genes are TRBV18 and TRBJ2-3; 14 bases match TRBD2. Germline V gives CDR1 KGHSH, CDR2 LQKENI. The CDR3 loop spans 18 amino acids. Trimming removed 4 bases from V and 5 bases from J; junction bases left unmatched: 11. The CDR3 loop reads CASSLGTAGTSGGDTQYF. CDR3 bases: TGTGCCAGCTCACTTGGGACAGCCGGGACTAGCGGGGGAGATACGCAGTATTTT.

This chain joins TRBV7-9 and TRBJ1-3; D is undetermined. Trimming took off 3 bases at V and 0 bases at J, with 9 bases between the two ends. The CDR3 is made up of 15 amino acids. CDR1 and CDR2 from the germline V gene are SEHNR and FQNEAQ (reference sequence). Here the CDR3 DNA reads TGTGCCAGCAGCTTGGTGCGGAGCTCTGGAAACACCATATATTTT. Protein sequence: CASSLVRSSGNTIYF.

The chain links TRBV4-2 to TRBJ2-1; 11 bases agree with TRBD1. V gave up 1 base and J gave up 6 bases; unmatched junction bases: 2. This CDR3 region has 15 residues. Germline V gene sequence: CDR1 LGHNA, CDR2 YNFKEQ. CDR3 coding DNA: TGTGCCAGCAGCCAAGTGGGACAGGGGGGCAATGAGCAGTTCTTC. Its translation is CASSQVGQGGNEQFF.